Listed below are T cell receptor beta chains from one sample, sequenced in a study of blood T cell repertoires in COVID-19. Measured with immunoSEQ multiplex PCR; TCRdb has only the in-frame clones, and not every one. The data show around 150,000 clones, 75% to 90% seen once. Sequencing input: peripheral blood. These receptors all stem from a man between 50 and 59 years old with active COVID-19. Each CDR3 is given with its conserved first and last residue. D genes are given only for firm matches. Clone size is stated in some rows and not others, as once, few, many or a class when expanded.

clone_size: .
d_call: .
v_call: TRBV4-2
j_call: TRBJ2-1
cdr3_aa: CASSQLGRNEQFF
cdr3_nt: TGTGCCAGCAGCCAATTGGGCCGCAATGAGCAGTTCTTC

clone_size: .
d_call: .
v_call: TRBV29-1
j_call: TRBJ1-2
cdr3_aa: CSVVDGRADGYTF
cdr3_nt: TGCAGCGTAGTCGACGGCAGGGCTGATGGCTACACCTTC

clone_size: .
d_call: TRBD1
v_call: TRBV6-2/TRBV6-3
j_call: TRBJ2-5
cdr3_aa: CASSQQGGAGETQYF
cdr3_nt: TGTGCCAGCAGTCAACAAGGGGGCGCGGGAGAGACCCAGTACTTC

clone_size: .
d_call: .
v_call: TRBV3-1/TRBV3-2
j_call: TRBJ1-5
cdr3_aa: CASSQEQFQPQHF
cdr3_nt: TGTGCCAGCAGCCAAGAACAGTTTCAGCCCCAGCATTTT

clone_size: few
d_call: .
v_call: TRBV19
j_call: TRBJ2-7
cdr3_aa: CASSKNREGGYEQYF
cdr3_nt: TGTGCCAGTAGTAAAAACAGGGAAGGGGGTTACGAGCAGTACTTC

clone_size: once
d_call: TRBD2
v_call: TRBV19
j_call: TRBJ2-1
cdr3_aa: CASSQPPQAGGLYGSYNEQFF
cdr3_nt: TGTGCCAGTAGCCAGCCACCGCAAGCGGGGGGCTTATACGGCTCCTACAATGAGCAGTTCTTC

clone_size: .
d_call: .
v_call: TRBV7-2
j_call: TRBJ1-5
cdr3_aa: CASSSAGGMNQPQHF
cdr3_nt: TGTGCCAGCAGCTCCGCGGGGGGTATGAATCAGCCCCAGCATTTT

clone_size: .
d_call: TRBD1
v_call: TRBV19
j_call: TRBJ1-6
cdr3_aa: CASSQDRGLVSNSPLHF
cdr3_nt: TGTGCCAGTAGTCAGGACAGGGGGCTTGTATCGAATTCACCCCTCCACTTT

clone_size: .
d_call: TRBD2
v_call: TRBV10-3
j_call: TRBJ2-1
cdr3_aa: CAISEGRVPYNEQFF
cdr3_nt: TGTGCCATCAGTGAGGGGAGGGTCCCTTACAATGAGCAGTTCTTC

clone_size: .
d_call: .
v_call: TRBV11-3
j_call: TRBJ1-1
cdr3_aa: CASSHSGTEAFF
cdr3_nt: TGTGCCAGCAGCCACTCAGGTACTGAAGCTTTCTTT

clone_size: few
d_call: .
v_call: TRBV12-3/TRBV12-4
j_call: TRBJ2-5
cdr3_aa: CASSLAVTETQYF
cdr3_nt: TGTGCCAGCAGTTTGGCGGTCACGGAGACCCAGTACTTC

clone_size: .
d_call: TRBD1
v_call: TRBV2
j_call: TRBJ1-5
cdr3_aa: CASSAPGQGIFGNQPQHF
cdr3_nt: TGTGCCAGCAGTGCCCCGGGACAGGGGATTTTTGGCAATCAGCCCCAGCATTTT

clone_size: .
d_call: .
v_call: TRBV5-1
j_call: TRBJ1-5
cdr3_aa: CASSPDSPNQPQHF
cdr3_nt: TGCGCCAGCAGCCCTGACAGTCCTAATCAGCCCCAGCATTTT

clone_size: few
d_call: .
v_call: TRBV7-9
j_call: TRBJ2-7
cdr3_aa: CASSFPGLTYEQYF
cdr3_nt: TGTGCCAGCAGCTTCCCGGGACTCACCTACGAGCAGTACTTC

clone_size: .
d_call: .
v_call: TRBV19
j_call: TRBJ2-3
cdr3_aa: CASSLGGMNTQYF
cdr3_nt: TGTGCCAGTAGTCTGGGGGGTATGAATACGCAGTATTTT

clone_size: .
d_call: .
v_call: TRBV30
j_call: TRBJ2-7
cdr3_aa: CAWSVSGDGYEQYF
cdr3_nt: TGTGCCTGGAGTGTCTCAGGGGACGGGTACGAGCAGTACTTC

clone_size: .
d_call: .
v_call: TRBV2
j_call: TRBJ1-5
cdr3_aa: CASSPTRGVGQPQHF
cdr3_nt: TGTGCCAGCTCACCTACCAGGGGTGTTGGACAGCCCCAGCATTTT

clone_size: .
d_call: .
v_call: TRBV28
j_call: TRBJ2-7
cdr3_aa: CASQGTYEQYF
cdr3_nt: TGTGCCAGCCAGGGAACCTACGAGCAGTACTTC

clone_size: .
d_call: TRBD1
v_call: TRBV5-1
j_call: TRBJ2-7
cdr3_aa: CASSSAGTGANEQYF
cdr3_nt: TGCGCCAGCAGCTCAGCCGGGACAGGGGCCAACGAGCAGTACTTC

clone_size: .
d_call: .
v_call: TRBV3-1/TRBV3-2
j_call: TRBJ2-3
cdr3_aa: CASSQGWGGAYPDTQYF
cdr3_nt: TGTGCCAGCAGCCAAGGCTGGGGGGGGGCCTACCCAGATACGCAGTATTTT

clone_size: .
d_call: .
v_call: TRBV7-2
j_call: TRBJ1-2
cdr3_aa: CASSGGGTAYGYTF
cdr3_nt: TGTGCCAGCAGCGGAGGCGGGACTGCGTATGGCTACACCTTC

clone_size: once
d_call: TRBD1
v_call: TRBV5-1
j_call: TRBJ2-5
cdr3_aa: CASRSRQGREETQYF
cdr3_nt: TGCGCCAGCAGGTCTCGACAGGGGAGAGAAGAGACCCAGTACTTC

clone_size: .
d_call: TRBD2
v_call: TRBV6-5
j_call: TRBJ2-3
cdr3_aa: CASSFRLAGKNTQYF
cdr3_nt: TGTGCCAGCAGTTTCAGACTAGCGGGGAAGAATACGCAGTATTTT

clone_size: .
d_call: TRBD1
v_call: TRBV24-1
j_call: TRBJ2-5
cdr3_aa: CATFLQGGETQYF
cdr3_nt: TGTGCCACCTTCTTACAGGGGGGAGAGACCCAGTACTTC

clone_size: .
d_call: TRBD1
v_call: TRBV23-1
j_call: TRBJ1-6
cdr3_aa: CASSHRDRSSYNSPLHF
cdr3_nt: TGCGCCAGCAGTCATCGGGACAGGAGCTCCTATAATTCACCCCTCCACTTT

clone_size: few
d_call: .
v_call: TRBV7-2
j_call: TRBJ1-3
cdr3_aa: CASSLGGRGGVDTIYF
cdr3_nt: TGTGCCAGCAGCTTAGGGGGTAGGGGAGGAGTAGACACCATATATTTT

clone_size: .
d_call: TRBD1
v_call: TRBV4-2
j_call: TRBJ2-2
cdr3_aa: CASSPGTGVDTGELFF
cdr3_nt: TGTGCCAGCAGCCCCGGAACAGGGGTCGACACCGGGGAGCTGTTTTTT

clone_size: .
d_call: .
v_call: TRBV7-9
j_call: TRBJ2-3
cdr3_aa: CASSLGTNTDTQYF
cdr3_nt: TGTGCCAGCAGCTTAGGGACAAACACAGATACGCAGTATTTT